One and the same sample provided the 18 T cell receptor beta chains below, sequenced in a study of T-cell reconstitution after alpha-beta-depleted transplantation in children. Library preparation (for TCRbeta) was performed with unique molecular identifiers. TCRdb reprocessed the PCR reads with MiXCR, giving one entry per CDR3 protein. In the table there are over 150,000 distinct CDR3 sequences, roughly 6.5% of which are singletons. This material consisted of PBMCs, taken before TCRalphabeta/CD19-depleted stem cell transplant. The receptors were gathered from a girl under two years old with combined immunodeficiency, due to receive a stem cell transplant.

The chain recombines TRBV7-9 with TRBJ2-5; the match to TRBD1 covers 8 bases. V dropped 5 bases and J dropped 3; count of bases not matched to a gene: 11. Germline V gene lookup returns CDR1 SEHNR and CDR2 FQNEAQ (reference sequence). This CDR3 has 16 amino acids. The CDR3 coding sequence is TGTGCCAGCAGCGAACTCCAGGGGGCACGGGAAGAGACCCAGTACTTC. As protein: CASSELQGAREETQYF.

This clonotype was counted at least ten times. V gene TRBV4-1 combines with J gene TRBJ2-1, with a weak D call TRBD2 (6 bases). Germline-derived CDR1 and CDR2 are MGHRA and YSYEKL. Trimming took off 5 bases at V and 6 bases at J, with 14 bases between the two ends. The length of the CDR3 is 14 residues. CDR3 coding DNA: TGCGCCAGCAGCGCCAAATACGGGGGCAATGAGCAGTTCTTC. As protein: CASSAKYGGNEQFF.

This clonotype was picked up many times. The chain has TRBV20-1 and TRBJ1-1; perhaps TRBD1 as D (6 bases). This CDR3 is 15 amino acids long. The germline CDR1 and CDR2 sequences are DFQATT and SNEGSKA (reference sequence). The germline V and J ends were trimmed by 0 bases and 5 bases, with 16 bases remaining between them. The chain's CDR3 is CSARDGGGRTTEAFF. The DNA for the CDR3 is TGCAGTGCTAGAGATGGGGGGGGCAGGACAACTGAAGCTTTCTTT.

This clonotype was counted at least ten times. The chain joins TRBV2 to TRBJ2-7; D gene ambiguous. The CDR3 runs 14 residues. Looked up from germline, CDR1 is SNHLY and CDR2 is FYNNEI. The V end was cut by 6 bases, the J end by 2 bases, with 14 bases between. In DNA, the CDR3 is TGTGCCAGCAGCGGACCCACCGCGACCTACGAGCAGTACTTC. Its translation: CASSGPTATYEQYF.

There are a few counts of this clonotype. The rearrangement joins TRBV7-2 to TRBJ2-1, with TRBD2 as a possible D gene (6 bases). Trimming pared 5 bases from V and 2 bases from J, leaving 16 bases between. The CDR3 contains 16 residues. CDR1 and CDR2 from the germline V gene are SGHTA and FQGNSA. CDR3 protein: CASSHLPGETYNEQFF. CDR3 in DNA: TGTGCCAGCAGCCACCTCCCGGGGGAGACCTACAATGAGCAGTTCTTC.

This clonotype was observed many times. The V and J genes are TRBV9 and TRBJ2-1, with TRBD1 identical over 10 bases. The CDR3 sequence is 18 residues long. Germline CDR1 and CDR2: SGDLS and YYNGEE. V was pared by 0 bases and J by 0 bases, with 6 bases of the junction left unmatched. CDR3 DNA: TGTGCCAGCAGCGTAGGCGGGACAGGGGTTAGCTCCTACAATGAGCAGTTCTTC. Translating it yields CASSVGGTGVSSYNEQFF.

This clonotype was counted only a few times. The J gene is TRBJ2-4, the V gene TRBV20-1, with D perhaps TRBD2 (5 bases). The V gene lost 3 bases and the J gene lost 0 bases, with 6 bases spanning the gap. Germline CDR1 is DFQATT and CDR2 is SNEGSKA (reference sequence). CDR3 length: 13 amino acids. In DNA, the CDR3 is TGCAGTGCTAGCGGGATAGCCAAAAACATTCAGTACTTC. Its protein product is CSASGIAKNIQYF.

The genes are TRBV20-1 and TRBJ2-1, with D possibly matching TRBD2 (5 bases). V was trimmed by 2 bases and J by 1 base, leaving 12 bases between them. This CDR3 is built from 15 residues. Per the germline V gene, CDR1 is DFQATT and CDR2 is SNEGSKA (reference sequence). DNA of the CDR3: TGCAGTGCTAGACCGGACCGAGGGTCCTACAATGAGCAGTTCTTC. Encoded protein: CSARPDRGSYNEQFF.

This clonotype was detected many times. This chain links TRBV20-1 with TRBJ1-1, with 8 bases matching TRBD1. The CDR3 has 15 amino acids. CDR1 and CDR2 from the germline V gene are DFQATT and SNEGSKA (reference sequence). The trim removed 6 bases at V and 4 bases at J, leaving 13 bases unmatched. The CDR3 DNA is TGCAGTGCGGACCACAGGGGGAAAGGGGGCACTGAAGCTTTCTTT. Residues: CSADHRGKGGTEAFF.

This clonotype was counted ten times or more. Here the CDR3 reads CASSLQGSYEQYF. The CDR3 DNA reads TGTGCCAGCAGTTTACAAGGGTCCTACGAGCAGTACTTC. This chain connects TRBV12-3 or TRBV12-4 to TRBJ2-7; no definite D call. This CDR3 has 13 residues. Trimming removed 2 bases from V and 1 base from J, with 6 bases in between.

This clonotype turned up a few times. The chain combines TRBV5-5 with TRBJ2-1, with 10 positions matching TRBD2. Germline V gene sequence: CDR1 SGHKS, CDR2 YYEKEE (reference sequence). The CDR3 is 18 amino acids. The trim removed 1 base at V and 1 base at J, leaving 8 bases unmatched. DNA for the CDR3: TGTGCCAGCAGCTTGCGGGCTAGCGGGAGCCATTCCTACAATGAGCAGTTCTTC. Translation gives CASSLRASGSHSYNEQFF. The entire variable domain, with the rest obtained from reference TRBV5-5 and TRBJ2-1, is as follows: DAGVTQSPTHLIKTRGQQVTLRCSPISGHKSVSWYQQVLGQGPQFIFQYYEKEERGRGNFPDRFSARQFPNYSSELNVNALLLGDSALYLCASSLRASGSHSYNEQFFGPGTRLTVL.

This clonotype showed up many times. V gene TRBV3-1 combines with J gene TRBJ2-1, with 8 bases identical to TRBD2. The germline gives CDR1 LGHDT, CDR2 YNNKEL (reference sequence). The CDR3 covers 17 residues. Trimming removed 2 bases from V and 0 bases from J; junction bases left unmatched: 6. Here the CDR3 DNA reads TGTGCCAGCAGCCAAACCGGGGGGGGCCTCTCCTACAATGAGCAGTTCTTC. Translated: CASSQTGGGLSYNEQFF.

This clonotype has a count of ten or more. This chain links TRBV3-1 with TRBJ2-5; D not certain. The CDR3 totals 14 residues. The germline V gene encodes CDR1 LGHDT and CDR2 YNNKEL (reference sequence). Trimming left V 4 bases short and J 2 bases short, with 11 bases between. The CDR3 is CASSRFDYQETQYF. In DNA, the CDR3 is TGTGCCAGCAGCCGATTTGATTATCAAGAGACCCAGTACTTC.

At least ten counts were recorded for this clonotype. This chain joins TRBV6-5 and TRBJ2-1; the D gene is possibly TRBD2 (6 bases). Germline V gives CDR1 MNHEY, CDR2 SVGAGI. The CDR3 covers 17 residues. The V and J ends lost 0 bases and 5 bases respectively, with 17 bases between them. The CDR3 region is CASSYSGTLGGHNEQFF. CDR3 nucleotides: TGTGCCAGCAGTTACTCGGGGACTCTGGGGGGACACAATGAGCAGTTCTTC.

This clonotype was seen at least ten times. V usage is TRBV6-4 and J usage is TRBJ2-5; 10 bases line up with TRBD2. After removal of 5 bases from V and 2 bases from J, the junction contained 17 bases not matched to a gene. The germline V gene encodes CDR1 MRHNA and CDR2 SNTAGT. The CDR3 runs to 19 residues. Written as DNA, the CDR3 is TGTGCCAGCAGTAATCCCCGGACTAGCGGTACCTCCAATCAAGAGACCCAGTACTTC. Amino acids: CASSNPRTSGTSNQETQYF.

This clonotype came up many times. V usage is TRBV20-1 and J usage is TRBJ1-2; D remains ambiguous. The CDR3 sequence is 10 residues long. The V end was cut by 1 base, the J end by 4 bases, with 1 base between. Germline V gene lookup returns CDR1 DFQATT and CDR2 SNEGSKA (reference sequence). CDR3 in amino acids: CSARVYGYTF. DNA of the CDR3: TGCAGTGCTAGAGTCTATGGCTACACCTTC.

There are many counts of this clonotype. The CDR3 reads CSARVKAGRNEQFF. The CDR3 DNA follows: TGCAGTGCTAGAGTGAAAGCGGGCCGCAATGAGCAGTTCTTC. The gene calls are TRBV20-1 and TRBJ2-1; TRBD2 might be the D (6 bases). The CDR3 is made up of 14 amino acids. The ends were cut back, 1 base at V and 6 bases at J, with 13 bases in the middle. Germline CDR1 DFQATT, CDR2 SNEGSKA (reference sequence).

This clonotype appeared many times. The chain couples TRBV28 to TRBJ2-7; D is unresolved. There are 16 residues in the CDR3. Germline V lookup: CDR1 MDHEN, CDR2 SYDVKM. Trimming cost V 3 bases and J 3 bases, with 18 bases left between them. This CDR3 reads CASSLGSGPGDYEQYF. DNA for the CDR3: TGTGCCAGCAGTTTGGGTTCAGGCCCTGGGGACTACGAGCAGTACTTC.